This TCR beta chain appears in the sequencing data of a study of a mutant IDH1 vaccine in newly diagnosed glioma. As to this clone: Its matching antigen is unknown.

V lost 10 bases, J lost 1 base, and 6 bases stayed unmatched. Germline-derived CDR1 and CDR2 are MNHEY and SVGAGI. The CDR3 has 13 residues. Only in-frame clones appear in the TCRdb table, and some are missing; sequencing was by immunoSEQ multiplex PCR. This table holds approximately 67,000 clones, around 80% found once. Study conclusions and caveats: Among all patients, vaccine-induced immune responses occurred in approximately 93%.

Sample time point: baseline, week 1 (first vaccination visit). Treatment specified: pre-vaccination baseline after standard-of-care therapy. The chain couples TRBV6-5 to TRBJ1-1, with 7 bases identical to TRBD1. Here the sequenced sample was peripheral blood mononuclear cells (PBMCs), taken from a glioma patient treated with radiotherapy, temozolomide or both. This TCR was sampled from a woman aged 18-30 years with glioma. Some clones in this sample may be carry-over from other donors' samples. The CDR3 DNA reads TGTGCCACACGACAGGGCACGAACACTGAAGCTTTCTTT. Amino acids: CATRQGTNTEAFF.